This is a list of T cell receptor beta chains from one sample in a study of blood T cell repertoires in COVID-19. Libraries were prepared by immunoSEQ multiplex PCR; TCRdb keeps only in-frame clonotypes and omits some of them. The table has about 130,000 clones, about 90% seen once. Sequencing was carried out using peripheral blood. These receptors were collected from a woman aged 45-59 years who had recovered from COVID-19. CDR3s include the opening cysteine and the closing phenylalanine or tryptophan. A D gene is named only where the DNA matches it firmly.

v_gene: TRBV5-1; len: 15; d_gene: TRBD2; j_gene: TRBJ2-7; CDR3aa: CASSLGLAGVYEQYF
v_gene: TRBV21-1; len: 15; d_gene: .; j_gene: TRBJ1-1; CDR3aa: CASSLRGPGGTEAFF
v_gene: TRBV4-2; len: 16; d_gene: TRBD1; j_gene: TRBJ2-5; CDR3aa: CASSQGGTGDGETQYF
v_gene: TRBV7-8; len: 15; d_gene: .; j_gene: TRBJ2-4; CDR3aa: CASSLGQGSKNIQYF
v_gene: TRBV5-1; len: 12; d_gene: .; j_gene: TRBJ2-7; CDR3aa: CASSRGYSEQYF
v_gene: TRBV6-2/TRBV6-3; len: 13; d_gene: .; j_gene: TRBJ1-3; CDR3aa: CASSYNGGNTIYF
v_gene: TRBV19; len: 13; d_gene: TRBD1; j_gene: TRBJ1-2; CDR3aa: CASSMRTGYGYTF
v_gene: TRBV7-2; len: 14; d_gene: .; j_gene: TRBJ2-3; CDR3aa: CASSPQPFTDTQYF
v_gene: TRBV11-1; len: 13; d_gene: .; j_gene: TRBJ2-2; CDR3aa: CASSSRGPGELFF
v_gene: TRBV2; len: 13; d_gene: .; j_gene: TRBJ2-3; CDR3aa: CATRTLAADTQYF
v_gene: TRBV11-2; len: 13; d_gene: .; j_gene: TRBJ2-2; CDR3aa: CASSNSLTGELFF
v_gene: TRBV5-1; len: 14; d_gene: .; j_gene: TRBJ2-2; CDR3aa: CASSFSDWAGELFF
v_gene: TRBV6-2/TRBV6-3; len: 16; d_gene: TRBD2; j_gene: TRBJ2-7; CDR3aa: CASSGGLAGLSYEQYF
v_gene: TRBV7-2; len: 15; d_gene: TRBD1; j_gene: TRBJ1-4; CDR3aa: CASSLVVGGRGKLFF
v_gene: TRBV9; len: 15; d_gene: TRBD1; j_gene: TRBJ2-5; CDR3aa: CASSPSTGAQETQYF
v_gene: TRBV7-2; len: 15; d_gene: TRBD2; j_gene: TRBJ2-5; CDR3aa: CASSLLRERGETQYF
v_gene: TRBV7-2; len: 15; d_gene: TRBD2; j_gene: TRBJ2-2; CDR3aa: CASSPGLAGGRELFF
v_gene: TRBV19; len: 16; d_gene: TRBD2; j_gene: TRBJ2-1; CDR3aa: CASSIPPAGSYNEQFF
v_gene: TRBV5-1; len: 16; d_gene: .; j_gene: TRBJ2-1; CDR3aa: CASSLGGGMSYNEQFF
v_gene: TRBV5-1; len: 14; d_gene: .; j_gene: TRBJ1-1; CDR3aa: CASSFDRMNTEAFF
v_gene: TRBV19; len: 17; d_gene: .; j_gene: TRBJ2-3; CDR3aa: CASRPPGGPRNTDTQYF
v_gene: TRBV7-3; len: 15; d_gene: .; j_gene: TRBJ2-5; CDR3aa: CASSSWGVQGETQYF
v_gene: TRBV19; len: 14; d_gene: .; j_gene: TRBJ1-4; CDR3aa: CASSMSATNEKLFF
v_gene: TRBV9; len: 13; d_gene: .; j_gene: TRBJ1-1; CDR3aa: CASSAVQQGEAFF
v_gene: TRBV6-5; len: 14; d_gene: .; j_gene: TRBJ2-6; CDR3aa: CASTRVAGANVLTF
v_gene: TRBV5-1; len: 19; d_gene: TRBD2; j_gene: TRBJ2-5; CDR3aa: CASSLAPLAGGARQETQYF
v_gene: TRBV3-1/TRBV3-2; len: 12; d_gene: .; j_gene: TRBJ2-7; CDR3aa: CASSQEKREQYF
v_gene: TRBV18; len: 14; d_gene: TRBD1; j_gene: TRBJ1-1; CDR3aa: CASSPRQGNTEAFF